The rows below give T cell receptor beta chains drawn from one sample of a study of T cell responses to AZD1222 COVID-19 vaccine. Clones were sequenced by immunoSEQ multiplex PCR, and TCRdb holds only the in-frame ones, with some missing. The data hold about 92,000 clones, with 88% observed a single time. This sample comprised peripheral blood, obtained on day 0 of AZD1222 vaccination. The receptor source for this set is an adult in good health. Both conserved end residues are part of each CDR3. Fields, in order: V gene, D gene, clone size, J gene, CDR3 protein, CDR3 DNA. D genes are given only for firm matches. A row's size may be missing; if present it is once, few, many or a size class.

TRBV20-1	.	.	TRBJ1-4	CSAGGNEKLFF	TGCAGTGCCGGCGGTAATGAAAAACTGTTTTTT
TRBV9	.	few	TRBJ2-1	CASSLDLSSYNEQFF	TGTGCCAGCAGCCTTGACCTGAGCTCCTACAATGAGCAGTTCTTC
TRBV9	TRBD1	few	TRBJ2-7	CASSVDGQGAAEQYF	TGTGCCAGCAGCGTAGATGGACAGGGGGCGGCTGAGCAGTACTTC
TRBV28	.	.	TRBJ1-5	CASSPSNQPQHF	TGTGCCAGCAGCCCAAGCAATCAGCCCCAGCATTTT
TRBV19	.	.	TRBJ2-1	CASSIGWGNEQFF	TGTGCCAGTAGTATAGGCTGGGGCAATGAGCAGTTCTTC
TRBV28	TRBD1	.	TRBJ1-2	CASYGTGTGGYTF	TGTGCCAGTTACGGGACAGGGACTGGTGGCTACACCTTC
TRBV7-2	.	once	TRBJ2-5	CASSLGDYQETQYF	TGTGCCAGCAGCTTAGGGGACTACCAAGAGACCCAGTACTTC
TRBV7-2	TRBD1	once	TRBJ1-6	CASSFPGQGNSPLHF	TGTGCCAGCAGCTTCCCGGGACAGGGCAATTCACCCCTCCACTTT
TRBV7-8	.	.	TRBJ2-7	CASTKEGGLAYEQYF	TGTGCCAGCACCAAAGAGGGGGGCCTCGCCTACGAGCAGTACTTC
TRBV6-6	.	.	TRBJ1-4	CASSYSKGGASEKLFF	TGTGCCAGCAGTTACTCGAAGGGCGGAGCCTCGGAAAAACTGTTTTTT
TRBV27	.	.	TRBJ1-1	CASSLPTQTGNGCTEAFF	TGTGCCAGCAGTTTACCTACTCAGACCGGGAACGGCTGCACTGAAGCTTTCTTT
TRBV5-1	.	.	TRBJ2-3	CASSLTGTDTQYF	TGCGCCAGCAGCTTGACAGGAACAGATACGCAGTATTTT
TRBV28	.	.	TRBJ1-5	CASSVGGASNQPQHF	TGTGCCAGCAGCGTCGGAGGGGCTAGCAATCAGCCCCAGCATTTT
TRBV19	.	.	TRBJ1-1	CASSIPGIIATEAFF	TGTGCCAGTAGTATACCCGGGATTATTGCCACTGAAGCTTTCTTT
TRBV28	TRBD1	.	TRBJ2-2	CATRTGGTGELFF	TGTGCCACCAGGACAGGCGGCACCGGGGAGCTGTTTTTT
TRBV28	.	.	TRBJ2-3	CASNRGAGTDTQYF	TGTGCCAGCAACCGGGGGGCAGGGACAGATACGCAGTATTTT
TRBV6-6	.	.	TRBJ1-1	CASSPTMNTEAFF	TGTGCCAGCAGCCCAACAATGAACACTGAAGCTTTCTTT
TRBV11-2	.	.	TRBJ2-7	CASSLIRTIKGHEQYF	TGTGCCAGCAGCTTAATACGGACGATCAAGGGTCACGAGCAGTACTTC
TRBV11-2	TRBD2	.	TRBJ2-7	CASSLLAGGPHEQYF	TGTGCCAGCAGCTTACTGGCGGGAGGGCCCCACGAGCAGTACTTC
TRBV5-1	.	once	TRBJ2-3	CASSLGGNGRQDTQYF	TGCGCCAGCAGCTTGGGGGGTAACGGGAGACAAGATACGCAGTATTTT
TRBV5-4	.	.	TRBJ2-3	CASSLQAADTQYF	TGTGCCAGCAGCTTGCAGGCGGCGGATACGCAGTATTTT
TRBV2	.	.	TRBJ1-1	CASTSRGTGAEAFF	TGTGCCAGCACCTCCCGGGGTACAGGTGCTGAAGCTTTCTTT
TRBV28	.	.	TRBJ2-7	CASSSGWAATYEQYF	TGTGCCAGCAGTTCCGGTTGGGCAGCAACCTACGAGCAGTACTTC
TRBV27	TRBD1	.	TRBJ1-5	CASRPLDRGNGQPQHF	TGTGCCAGCCGACCCCTGGACAGGGGGAATGGTCAGCCCCAGCATTTT
TRBV2	.	.	TRBJ2-7	CASSKTEDEQYF	TGTGCCAGCAGTAAGACAGAAGACGAGCAGTACTTC
TRBV28	.	.	TRBJ2-3	CASSLGSWGSSTDTQYF	TGTGCCAGCAGTTTGGGATCGTGGGGGAGTAGCACAGATACGCAGTATTTT
TRBV28	.	.	TRBJ1-2	CASSSDKVNGYTF	TGTGCCAGCAGTTCCGACAAGGTTAATGGCTACACCTTC
TRBV20-1	.	.	TRBJ2-3	CSATIGGTQYF	TGCAGTGCTACAATTGGGGGTACGCAGTATTTT
TRBV7-8	TRBD1	.	TRBJ1-1	CASSPIPGQGLLKAFF	TGTGCCAGCAGCCCGATTCCGGGACAGGGTTTATTGAAAGCTTTCTTT
TRBV7-2	TRBD1	.	TRBJ2-5	CASSLKGTGGRETQYF	TGTGCCAGCAGCTTAAAGGGGACAGGGGGCAGAGAGACCCAGTACTTC
TRBV2	.	.	TRBJ1-3	CASSEALGTPNGNTIYF	TGTGCCAGCAGTGAAGCGCTTGGGACACCCAATGGAAACACCATATATTTT
TRBV27	.	.	TRBJ1-2	CASSSYRTNYGYTF	TGTGCCAGCAGCTCATATAGAACTAACTATGGCTACACCTTC
TRBV5-1	TRBD2	.	TRBJ2-7	CASSPRLAGGKEQYF	TGCGCCAGCAGCCCCAGACTAGCGGGAGGGAAAGAGCAGTACTTC
TRBV28	TRBD1	.	TRBJ1-3	CASSKAEGQGIGNTIYF	TGTGCCAGCAGTAAGGCCGAGGGACAGGGGATAGGAAACACCATATATTTT
TRBV2	TRBD1	.	TRBJ1-4	CASRFRDRGTNEKLFF	TGTGCCAGCAGATTCCGGGACAGGGGGACTAATGAAAAACTGTTTTTT
TRBV12-5	.	.	TRBJ1-2	CASGFYPGLLYGYTF	TGTGCTAGTGGTTTCTATCCGGGACTTCTCTATGGCTACACCTTC
TRBV6-4	TRBD1	.	TRBJ1-2	CASSDWNRGPRGYTF	TGTGCCAGCAGTGACTGGAACAGGGGACCACGTGGCTACACCTTC
TRBV15	.	few	TRBJ1-5	CATSRDALMTLTGRQPQHF	TGTGCCACCAGCAGAGATGCCCTGATGACACTCACCGGACGTCAGCCCCAGCATTTT
TRBV11-3	TRBD2	.	TRBJ2-2	CASSPPGLAGANTGELFF	TGTGCCAGCAGCCCTCCGGGACTAGCGGGAGCGAACACCGGGGAGCTGTTTTTT